The rows below give T cell receptor beta chains drawn from one sample of a study of a mutant IDH1 vaccine in newly diagnosed glioma. Sequencing used immunoSEQ multiplex PCR; TCRdb keeps in-frame clones, though not all of them. The repertoire has 60,000 to 100,000 clones, 75% to 90% of them found once; the top ten carry roughly 0.74%. Antigens for these TCRs are unknown. The source was PBMCs, collected from a glioma patient whose treatment included an IDH1 peptide vaccine. The receptors originated from a woman between 50 and 59 years old with glioma. Both conserved end residues are part of each CDR3. The D gene is left open where the match is weak.

D | length | V | CDR3
NA | 11 | TRBV29-1 | CSGRGKETQYF
NA | 12 | TRBV28 | CASSSGATEQFF
TRBD2 | 16 | TRBV30 | CAWSSGTSGGTDTQYF
NA | 12 | TRBV27 | CASRGLGQPQHF
TRBD1 | 16 | TRBV6-6 | CASSTSGTGPSYEQYF
TRBD1 | 16 | TRBV27 | CASSLSWTGTLWGYTF
NA | 14 | TRBV18 | CASSPSTISHEQYF
NA | 13 | TRBV30 | CAWRPQGNSPLHF
NA | 15 | TRBV27 | CASSLPGTGRNEQYF
NA | 12 | TRBV30 | CAWSGQDEKLFF
TRBD2 | 15 | TRBV6-1 | CASSGLAGGYNEQFF
TRBD2 | 12 | TRBV28 | CAAGLASDEQYF
TRBD1 | 14 | TRBV27 | CASRETGPNSPLHF
TRBD2 | 15 | TRBV18 | CASSPLTSGLDEQFF